This T cell receptor beta chain was captured in a study of tumor and adjacent non-tumor tissue in lung cancer. Study overall: Stage I to III disease affected 10 men and roughly five women aged about 30 to 85. The study, taken as a whole, reports: Compared with tumor, normal lung showed significantly lower TCR diversity.

The template was RNA from unsorted bulk tissue. Distant lung tissue was collected more than 3 cm away from the tumor edge. The library came from three nested PCR rounds adapted from ARM-PCR protocols. One entry per CDR3 protein results from TCRdb running MiXCR on the multiplex PCR reads. The sample shows roughly 75,000 distinct CDR3 sequences, 65% to 85% of them seen only once. With regard to this clonotype: Its antigen is unknown.

V was clipped by 5 bases and J by 11 bases, with 20 bases between them. Germline assignment: CDR1 DFQATT and CDR2 SNEGSKA (reference sequence). The CDR3 totals 13 residues. The V call is TRBV20-1, the J call TRBJ2-3; D possibly corresponds to TRBD2 (6 bases). Sequenced material: distant non-tumor lung tissue. The sequence was obtained from a man between 60 and 75 years old with non-small cell lung cancer. DNA of the CDR3: TGCAGTGCTCCGACTAGAGGGAAAATGGGGCAGTATTTT. Protein product: CSAPTRGKMGQYF.